This T cell receptor beta chain was identified in a study of CD8+CD57+ T cells in acquired aplastic anemia. Study details: The sorted CD4+ and CD8+ cells yielded an average about 3.5 ug of DNA. The average read count for CD4+ cells in healthy donors was around 9.9 million. Broader study findings: Roughly 30 CD8+ CDR3 sequences occurred in both the patients and the controls. Levels of CD8+ Simpson's diversity were not significantly distinct in patients versus controls.

Comment on this clonotype: The antigen is undetermined.

The CDR3 totals 17 residues. The germline V gene encodes CDR1 LNHNV and CDR2 YYDKDF (reference sequence). V was clipped by 6 bases and J by 0 bases; unmatched bases: 6. Genomic DNA provided the template from which TCR beta VDJ and CDR3 profiles were obtained. TCRdb reprocessed the reads via MiXCR and lists one record per CDR3 protein. The sample consists of some 240,000 distinct CDR3 sequences, 30% to 40% of them appearing once. This receptor was obtained from a human donor in good health, serving as a control. This sequence joins TRBV15 and TRBJ2-3; 13 nucleotides align to TRBD2. Sequencing input: sorted CD4+, CD8+, or CD8+CD57+ T cells (not recorded which) from PBMCs. In DNA form, the CDR3 reads TGTGCCACCAGGCGGACTAGCGGGGGACAGAGCACAGATACGCAGTATTTT. Protein product: CATRRTSGGQSTDTQYF.